This is a list of T cell receptor beta chains from one sample in a study of blood T cell repertoires in COVID-19. Measured with immunoSEQ multiplex PCR; TCRdb has only the in-frame clones, and not every one. The sample lists just over 90,000 clones, approximately 86% occurring once. The sample consisted of peripheral blood. These receptors originate from a woman aged 80 or over with acute or convalescent COVID-19. CDR3s include the opening cysteine and the closing phenylalanine or tryptophan. Each record gives: CDR3 DNA, CDR3 protein, V gene, J gene, clone size, D gene, CDR3 length. D genes are given only for firm matches. The listing skips clone size in some rows; elsewhere it reads once, few, many or a size class.

CDR3 DNA: TGTGCCAGTAGCCTCGACAGGGAGGCGAGTCAGCCCCAGCATTTT
CDR3 protein: CASSLDREASQPQHF
V gene: TRBV19
J gene: TRBJ1-5
clone size: NA
D gene: TRBD1
CDR3 length: 15

CDR3 DNA: TGCGCCAGCAGCCCAGGACAGGGTAAAGGTCAGCCCCAGCATTTT
CDR3 protein: CASSPGQGKGQPQHF
V gene: TRBV5-1
J gene: TRBJ1-5
clone size: few
D gene: TRBD1
CDR3 length: 15

CDR3 DNA: TGTGCCAGCAGTTACTCGTACCCCCCAGGAGGAAACACCATATATTTT
CDR3 protein: CASSYSYPPGGNTIYF
V gene: TRBV6-5
J gene: TRBJ1-3
clone size: NA
D gene: NA
CDR3 length: 16

CDR3 DNA: TGTGCCAGCAGCTTACTGCTAGGCACCGGGGAGCTGTTTTTT
CDR3 protein: CASSLLLGTGELFF
V gene: TRBV7-9
J gene: TRBJ2-2
clone size: NA
D gene: NA
CDR3 length: 14

CDR3 DNA: TGTGCCAGTAGTATACGCGGGGGGGGGCAAGAGACCCAGTACTTC
CDR3 protein: CASSIRGGGQETQYF
V gene: TRBV19
J gene: TRBJ2-5
clone size: NA
D gene: TRBD2
CDR3 length: 15

CDR3 DNA: TGCGCCAGCATACGGAGGGCCGCGCCGCGTTCCTACGAGCAGTACTTC
CDR3 protein: CASIRRAAPRSYEQYF
V gene: TRBV23-1
J gene: TRBJ2-7
clone size: NA
D gene: NA
CDR3 length: 16

CDR3 DNA: TGTGCCACCAGTTATGGCCTAGCACCCACAGATACGCAGTATTTT
CDR3 protein: CATSYGLAPTDTQYF
V gene: TRBV24-1
J gene: TRBJ2-3
clone size: NA
D gene: NA
CDR3 length: 15

CDR3 DNA: TGTGCCAGCAGCCAGGACCAGCGGGGGTACTCCTACGAGCAGTACTTC
CDR3 protein: CASSQDQRGYSYEQYF
V gene: TRBV14
J gene: TRBJ2-7
clone size: NA
D gene: TRBD2
CDR3 length: 16

CDR3 DNA: TGTGCCAGCAGCGATAATTCACCCCTCCACTTT
CDR3 protein: CASSDNSPLHF
V gene: TRBV2
J gene: TRBJ1-6
clone size: NA
D gene: NA
CDR3 length: 11

CDR3 DNA: TGCGCCAGCAGCCCTCGGGACAGCTCCTACGAGCAGTACTTC
CDR3 protein: CASSPRDSSYEQYF
V gene: TRBV4-1
J gene: TRBJ2-7
clone size: NA
D gene: TRBD1
CDR3 length: 14

CDR3 DNA: TGTGCCAGCGGGAGGACCCTCGATAACTATGGCTACACCTTC
CDR3 protein: CASGRTLDNYGYTF
V gene: TRBV3-1/TRBV3-2
J gene: TRBJ1-2
clone size: NA
D gene: NA
CDR3 length: 14

CDR3 DNA: TGTGCCAGCAGTTACCGGGACAGCCGCTATAATTCACCCCTCCACTTT
CDR3 protein: CASSYRDSRYNSPLHF
V gene: TRBV6-5
J gene: TRBJ1-6
clone size: NA
D gene: TRBD1
CDR3 length: 16

CDR3 DNA: TGTGCCAGCAGCATTTCCGGGACTAACCCCTACGAGCAGTACTTC
CDR3 protein: CASSISGTNPYEQYF
V gene: TRBV11-2
J gene: TRBJ2-7
clone size: NA
D gene: TRBD2
CDR3 length: 15

CDR3 DNA: TGTGCCAGCAGCCGCCGGACAGGTACCTACAATGAGCAGTTCTTC
CDR3 protein: CASSRRTGTYNEQFF
V gene: TRBV7-6
J gene: TRBJ2-1
clone size: NA
D gene: TRBD1
CDR3 length: 15

CDR3 DNA: TGTGCCAGCAGCGTAGGTTCCTTTAATGAGCAGTTCTTC
CDR3 protein: CASSVGSFNEQFF
V gene: TRBV9
J gene: TRBJ2-1
clone size: NA
D gene: NA
CDR3 length: 13

CDR3 DNA: TGTGCCACCCACGGACAGGGGAACGAAAAACTGTTTTTT
CDR3 protein: CATHGQGNEKLFF
V gene: TRBV5-4
J gene: TRBJ1-4
clone size: NA
D gene: TRBD1
CDR3 length: 13

CDR3 DNA: TGTGCCAGCAGCGGACAGGGGAACACTGAAGCTTTCTTT
CDR3 protein: CASSGQGNTEAFF
V gene: TRBV25-1
J gene: TRBJ1-1
clone size: NA
D gene: TRBD1
CDR3 length: 13

CDR3 DNA: TGTGCCAGCCGGGACAGGGACGATCAGCCCCAGCATTTT
CDR3 protein: CASRDRDDQPQHF
V gene: TRBV10-3
J gene: TRBJ1-5
clone size: NA
D gene: TRBD1
CDR3 length: 13

CDR3 DNA: TGCGCCAGCAGCCAAGAACCAAACAACTACAATGAGCAGTTCTTC
CDR3 protein: CASSQEPNNYNEQFF
V gene: TRBV4-1
J gene: TRBJ2-1
clone size: NA
D gene: NA
CDR3 length: 15

CDR3 DNA: TGTGCCAGCAGTGAGGTCGGGAATGCCAAAAACATTCAGTACTTT
CDR3 protein: CASSEVGNAKNIQYF
V gene: TRBV6-1
J gene: TRBJ2-4
clone size: NA
D gene: NA
CDR3 length: 15

CDR3 DNA: TGTGCCAGCAGTTTGAGGGTCGTTGGGGAACTGTTTTTT
CDR3 protein: CASSLRVVGELFF
V gene: TRBV12-3/TRBV12-4
J gene: TRBJ1-4
clone size: NA
D gene: NA
CDR3 length: 13

CDR3 DNA: TGTGCCAGCAGGGTGGGTCTAGGAGTCCCCTACGAGCAGTACTTC
CDR3 protein: CASRVGLGVPYEQYF
V gene: TRBV6-5
J gene: TRBJ2-7
clone size: NA
D gene: NA
CDR3 length: 15

CDR3 DNA: TGCGCCAGCAGCGTGGCGGGGGGGACCCAAGAGACCCAGTACTTC
CDR3 protein: CASSVAGGTQETQYF
V gene: TRBV4-1
J gene: TRBJ2-5
clone size: NA
D gene: TRBD2
CDR3 length: 15

CDR3 DNA: TGCGCCAGCAGCCTGGGACAGCCTAGCGTACCGAATGGCTACACCTTC
CDR3 protein: CASSLGQPSVPNGYTF
V gene: TRBV5-1
J gene: TRBJ1-2
clone size: few
D gene: TRBD1
CDR3 length: 16

CDR3 DNA: TGTGCCTGGTGTGTATGGGGGGGCGGGGCCAATGAGCAGTTCTTC
CDR3 protein: CAWCVWGGGANEQFF
V gene: TRBV30
J gene: TRBJ2-1
clone size: NA
D gene: NA
CDR3 length: 15

CDR3 DNA: TGTGCCAGCAGGTTGACAGGGGGCAACTATGGCTACACCTTC
CDR3 protein: CASRLTGGNYGYTF
V gene: TRBV2
J gene: TRBJ1-2
clone size: NA
D gene: TRBD1
CDR3 length: 14

CDR3 DNA: TGTGCCAGCTCATGGACTAGCGGGGGGGCCATGATCACCGGGGAGCTGTTTTTT
CDR3 protein: CASSWTSGGAMITGELFF
V gene: TRBV18
J gene: TRBJ2-2
clone size: NA
D gene: TRBD2
CDR3 length: 18

CDR3 DNA: TGTGCCAGCAGTGTCGGCAGGGGTAATACTGAAGCTTTCTTT
CDR3 protein: CASSVGRGNTEAFF
V gene: TRBV2
J gene: TRBJ1-1
clone size: NA
D gene: NA
CDR3 length: 14

CDR3 DNA: TGTGCCAGTAGTACCTCCGGGACATCAGCCAGCTACGAGCAGTACTTC
CDR3 protein: CASSTSGTSASYEQYF
V gene: TRBV19
J gene: TRBJ2-7
clone size: NA
D gene: NA
CDR3 length: 16

CDR3 DNA: TGTGCCAGTAGTGAGCGGGGACTGGGTGGTTCACCCCTCCACTTT
CDR3 protein: CASSERGLGGSPLHF
V gene: TRBV19
J gene: TRBJ1-6
clone size: NA
D gene: NA
CDR3 length: 15

CDR3 DNA: TGTGCCAGCAGCCTAGGTTGGGACTGGAGCACAGATACGCAGTATTTT
CDR3 protein: CASSLGWDWSTDTQYF
V gene: TRBV7-9
J gene: TRBJ2-3
clone size: few
D gene: NA
CDR3 length: 16

CDR3 DNA: TGTGCCACCAGTGACCCGGGACAGGGAGGCAATCAGCCCCAGCATTTT
CDR3 protein: CATSDPGQGGNQPQHF
V gene: TRBV24-1
J gene: TRBJ1-5
clone size: NA
D gene: TRBD1
CDR3 length: 16

CDR3 DNA: TGTGCCAGCAGCCAAGAAAGGTGGCAGCGGGGGGGTTCCTACGAGCAGTACTTC
CDR3 protein: CASSQERWQRGGSYEQYF
V gene: TRBV4-2
J gene: TRBJ2-7
clone size: NA
D gene: TRBD2
CDR3 length: 18

CDR3 DNA: TGTGCCAGCAGTTACTCGCAGTTGTATCAGCCCCAGCATTTT
CDR3 protein: CASSYSQLYQPQHF
V gene: TRBV6-5
J gene: TRBJ1-5
clone size: NA
D gene: NA
CDR3 length: 14

CDR3 DNA: TGCGCCAGCAGCCCCCGGGACCGAGCGGGGGGTAGCAATGAGCAGTTCTTC
CDR3 protein: CASSPRDRAGGSNEQFF
V gene: TRBV5-1
J gene: TRBJ2-1
clone size: NA
D gene: TRBD2
CDR3 length: 17

CDR3 DNA: TGCGCCAGGGCGGGGTGTCCCTCCTACGAGCAGTACTTC
CDR3 protein: CARAGCPSYEQYF
V gene: TRBV10-1
J gene: TRBJ2-7
clone size: NA
D gene: NA
CDR3 length: 13

CDR3 DNA: TGTGCCAGTAGTACCCCTAGGGGACAGGGTAATCAGCCCCAGCATTTT
CDR3 protein: CASSTPRGQGNQPQHF
V gene: TRBV19
J gene: TRBJ1-5
clone size: NA
D gene: TRBD1
CDR3 length: 16

CDR3 DNA: TGTGCCAGCAGCCCCCGGGAGCGGGGGACCTACGAGCAGTACTTC
CDR3 protein: CASSPRERGTYEQYF
V gene: TRBV11-2
J gene: TRBJ2-7
clone size: NA
D gene: TRBD2
CDR3 length: 15

CDR3 DNA: TGTGCCACCAGTGAGGGACAGGGACGTGACTATGGCTACACCTTC
CDR3 protein: CATSEGQGRDYGYTF
V gene: TRBV24-1
J gene: TRBJ1-2
clone size: NA
D gene: TRBD1
CDR3 length: 15

CDR3 DNA: TGTGCCAGCAGTTTGGCTTTCTCCTACGAGCAGTACTTC
CDR3 protein: CASSLAFSYEQYF
V gene: TRBV28
J gene: TRBJ2-7
clone size: NA
D gene: NA
CDR3 length: 13

CDR3 DNA: TGTGCCAGTAACCGGGGGGGGCGGTATGGGAATGAGCAGTTCTTC
CDR3 protein: CASNRGGRYGNEQFF
V gene: TRBV19
J gene: TRBJ2-1
clone size: few
D gene: TRBD2
CDR3 length: 15

CDR3 DNA: TGTGCCAGCAGCCTTGGACAGAATAGCAATCAGCCCCAGCATTTT
CDR3 protein: CASSLGQNSNQPQHF
V gene: TRBV5-8
J gene: TRBJ1-5
clone size: NA
D gene: NA
CDR3 length: 15

CDR3 DNA: TGCGCCAGCAGCCTGACAGGCCTGAACACTGAAGCTTTCTTT
CDR3 protein: CASSLTGLNTEAFF
V gene: TRBV5-1
J gene: TRBJ1-1
clone size: NA
D gene: NA
CDR3 length: 14

CDR3 DNA: TGTGCCAGCAGTCCGGGACAAAATTCACCCCTCCACTTT
CDR3 protein: CASSPGQNSPLHF
V gene: TRBV12-3/TRBV12-4
J gene: TRBJ1-6
clone size: NA
D gene: NA
CDR3 length: 13

CDR3 DNA: TGTGCCAGCAGCTTGGTCGGGACTAGCGGGGGAGGAGAGCAGTACTTC
CDR3 protein: CASSLVGTSGGGEQYF
V gene: TRBV5-4
J gene: TRBJ2-7
clone size: NA
D gene: TRBD2
CDR3 length: 16

CDR3 DNA: TGTGCCAGCATCGGCCGGGGGGCTACCTTCAATGAGCAGTTCTTC
CDR3 protein: CASIGRGATFNEQFF
V gene: TRBV28
J gene: TRBJ2-1
clone size: NA
D gene: NA
CDR3 length: 15

CDR3 DNA: TGTGCCAGTAGTATTGGTAGCGGGGGCGGAGGCATTCAGTACTTC
CDR3 protein: CASSIGSGGGGIQYF
V gene: TRBV19
J gene: TRBJ2-4
clone size: NA
D gene: TRBD2
CDR3 length: 15

CDR3 DNA: TGTGCCAGTAACCCCTCGCGAGCAGCTTTCTTT
CDR3 protein: CASNPSRAAFF
V gene: TRBV19
J gene: TRBJ1-1
clone size: NA
D gene: NA
CDR3 length: 11

CDR3 DNA: TGTGCCAGCAGTGAATATCTCCGGGACACTACCTACGAGCAGTACTTC
CDR3 protein: CASSEYLRDTTYEQYF
V gene: TRBV25-1
J gene: TRBJ2-7
clone size: NA
D gene: NA
CDR3 length: 16

CDR3 DNA: TGTGCCACCAGCAGAGATAACAACGAAAAACTGTTTTTT
CDR3 protein: CATSRDNNEKLFF
V gene: TRBV15
J gene: TRBJ1-4
clone size: NA
D gene: NA
CDR3 length: 13

CDR3 DNA: TGTGCCAGTAGTATGCGGCAAAGCTTCACAGATACGCAGTATTTT
CDR3 protein: CASSMRQSFTDTQYF
V gene: TRBV19
J gene: TRBJ2-3
clone size: NA
D gene: NA
CDR3 length: 15

CDR3 DNA: TGTGCCACCAGGGGGACAACGAACACCGGGGAGCTGTTTTTT
CDR3 protein: CATRGTTNTGELFF
V gene: TRBV24-1
J gene: TRBJ2-2
clone size: NA
D gene: NA
CDR3 length: 14

CDR3 DNA: TGTGCCAGCAGCCAGACGCAGGGCTTGAACGAGCAGTACTTC
CDR3 protein: CASSQTQGLNEQYF
V gene: TRBV3-1/TRBV3-2
J gene: TRBJ2-7
clone size: NA
D gene: NA
CDR3 length: 14

CDR3 DNA: TGTGCCAGCAGCCAAGGATGGGACAGGGGTAAGAGCACAGATACGCAGTATTTT
CDR3 protein: CASSQGWDRGKSTDTQYF
V gene: TRBV3-1/TRBV3-2
J gene: TRBJ2-3
clone size: NA
D gene: TRBD1
CDR3 length: 18

CDR3 DNA: TGTGCCATCAGTGATTCGGGGACAGGTACCTACGAGCAGTACTTC
CDR3 protein: CAISDSGTGTYEQYF
V gene: TRBV10-3
J gene: TRBJ2-7
clone size: NA
D gene: TRBD1
CDR3 length: 15

CDR3 DNA: TGTGCCACCAGCAAATCCGGGATGCCCTCCTACAATGAGCAGTTCTTC
CDR3 protein: CATSKSGMPSYNEQFF
V gene: TRBV15
J gene: TRBJ2-1
clone size: once
D gene: NA
CDR3 length: 16

CDR3 DNA: TGTGCCAGCAGCTTGGCAGGGGGCTGGGGCTACACCTTC
CDR3 protein: CASSLAGGWGYTF
V gene: TRBV5-6
J gene: TRBJ1-2
clone size: NA
D gene: TRBD1
CDR3 length: 13

CDR3 DNA: TGTGCCAGCAGCCCGGGACAGGGAAGGTACGAGCAGTACTTC
CDR3 protein: CASSPGQGRYEQYF
V gene: TRBV6-5
J gene: TRBJ2-7
clone size: once
D gene: TRBD1
CDR3 length: 14

CDR3 DNA: TGTGCCAGCAGGCGGCCTAATGAAAAACTGTTTTTT
CDR3 protein: CASRRPNEKLFF
V gene: TRBV2
J gene: TRBJ1-4
clone size: NA
D gene: NA
CDR3 length: 12